The 8 T cell receptor beta chains reported below all come from one sample, sequenced in a study of shared clonotypes between healthy human individuals (TCRdb year 2020). Libraries were prepared through the immunoSEQ multiplex PCR assay. TCRdb took over this immuneACCESS table, retaining in-frame rearrangements with V and J assigned. Such tables are incomplete; in checked studies, under half of the missing clones stem from an unresolved V gene, and the remainder is unexplained. Counted in this sample were about 1.1 million clones; around 78% of them appeared once. The ten largest clones add up to around 0.6% of the sample. The sample taken for sequencing was memory CD4+ T cells from PBMCs. According to the study, the label for this sample's cell subset or site signals: CD45RA-negative fraction. The source is a man between 18 and 35 years old in good health. Some clones in this sample may be carry-over from other donors' samples.

This clone was counted only a few times. The chain employs TRBV2 and TRBJ1-3; a weak D match, TRBD1 (5 bases). The CDR3 has 13 residues. The V gene lost 10 bases and the J gene lost 4 bases, with 14 bases spanning the gap. The V gene's germline CDR1 is SNHLY and CDR2 FYNNEI. The CDR3: CATQGASGNTIYF. DNA of the CDR3: TGTGCCACCCAGGGAGCATCAGGAAACACCATATATTTT.

Only a few counts were recorded for this clone. The genes are TRBV2 and TRBJ1-1; no clear D. Germline-derived CDR1 and CDR2 are SNHLY and FYNNEI. The ends were cut back, 3 bases at V and 3 bases at J, with 5 bases in the middle. The CDR3 runs 12 residues. CDR3 protein: CASSDSHTEAFF. In DNA, the CDR3 is TGTGCCAGCAGTGATTCTCACACTGAAGCTTTCTTT.

This chain links TRBV30 with TRBJ1-4, with a weak D call TRBD1 (6 bases). The CDR3 sequence is 18 residues long. Trimming pared 0 bases from V and 2 bases from J, leaving 19 bases between. Germline CDR1 reads GTSNPN; CDR2 reads SVGIG (reference sequence). The CDR3 here is CAWSVIGWGAHTNEKLFF. The DNA for the CDR3 is TGTGCCTGGAGTGTAATAGGTTGGGGGGCGCATACTAATGAAAAACTGTTTTTT.

V is TRBV5-8 and J is TRBJ2-1; weak D call: TRBD2 (6 bases). This CDR3 contains 15 residues. CDR1 is SGHTS, CDR2 YDEGEE, per germline. Trimming cost V 2 bases and J 5 bases, with 14 bases left between them. The CDR3 loop is CASSLPGLRNNEQFF. The CDR3 DNA follows: TGTGCCAGCAGCTTACCGGGACTGCGGAACAATGAGCAGTTCTTC.

The chain has TRBV20-1 and TRBJ2-5; no definite D call. The CDR3 consists of 11 residues. Germline-derived CDR1 and CDR2 are DFQATT and SNEGSKA (reference sequence). In DNA, the CDR3 is TGCAGCCTCTCACGTCAAGAGACCCAGTACTTC. This gives the protein CSLSRQETQYF.

The chain has TRBV5-1 and TRBJ2-5; TRBD2 agrees at 10 bases. CDR1 is SGHRS and CDR2 is YFSETQ in the germline V gene. This CDR3 region has 14 residues. Losses at the gene ends were 4 bases for V and 3 bases for J; bases not matched to a gene: 3. CDR3 in amino acids: CASSAGLAKETQYF. DNA for the CDR3: TGCGCCAGCAGCGCGGGACTAGCGAAAGAGACCCAGTACTTC.

Remarks on this clone: Other DNA sequences in the sample encode the same CDR3. CDR3 loop: CASSSGSGNTEAFF. Here the CDR3 DNA reads TGCGCCAGCAGCTCCGGGTCGGGGAACACTGAAGCTTTCTTT. The chain joins TRBV5-1 to TRBJ1-1, with unresolved D. CDR1 and CDR2 from the germline V gene are SGHRS and YFSETQ. Deletions cut 3 bases from V and 1 base from J, with 10 bases between. The CDR3 loop spans 14 amino acids. The full variable domain, its missing parts supplied by reference TRBV5-1 and TRBJ1-1, is KAGVTQTPRYLIKTRGQQVTLSCSPISGHRSVSWYQQTPGQGLQFLFEYFSETQRNKGNFPGRFSGRQFSNSRSEMNVSTLELGDSALYLCASSSGSGNTEAFFGQGTRLTVV.

In regard to this clone: This specimen includes other DNA sequences encoding the same CDR3. The rearrangement links TRBV5-1 to TRBJ1-1, with D tentatively TRBD1 (5 bases). V was clipped by 2 bases and J by 4 bases, with 9 bases between them. Germline CDR1 is SGHRS and CDR2 is YFSETQ. This CDR3 spans 13 amino acids. The chain's CDR3 is CASSLRGGTEAFF. CDR3 DNA: TGCGCCAGCAGCTTAAGGGGTGGCACTGAAGCTTTCTTT.